One and the same sample provided the 12 T cell receptor beta chains below, sequenced in a study of shared clonotypes between healthy human individuals. TCRdb's copy holds only in-frame clones and misses some; the assay was immunoSEQ multiplex PCR. Among approximately 720,000 clones listed, about 92% were seen once. As defined, naive CD8 cells were CD45RO-negative and positively selected for CCR7, with terminally differentiated effector memory CD45RA+ cells excluded. Sequencing used naive CD8+ T cells sorted from blood. Receptor source: a man aged 30 to 39 in good health.

The CDR3 region is CASILADYGYTF. DNA of the CDR3: TGTGCCAGCATTCTGGCGGACTATGGCTACACCTTC. The V call is TRBV7-9, the J call TRBJ1-2; D is unresolved. CDR3 size: 12 residues. V lost 7 bases to trimming and J lost 3 bases, with 9 bases between them. Germline lookup yields CDR1 SEHNR and CDR2 FQNEAQ (reference sequence).

The V call is TRBV19, the J call TRBJ1-4; D is unclear. The germline V gene encodes CDR1 LNHDA and CDR2 SQIVND (reference sequence). Trimming shortened V by 7 bases and J by 8 bases, and 20 bases separated the two germline ends. The CDR3 runs 15 residues. The CDR3: CASTSLEGWREKLFF. CDR3 DNA sequence: TGTGCCAGTACCTCCCTCGAGGGCTGGCGGGAAAAACTGTTTTTT. The full variable domain, in which reference TRBV19 and TRBJ1-4 provide the parts outside the CDR3, is DGGITQSPKYLFRKEGQNVTLSCEQNLNHDAMYWYRQDPGQGLRLIYYSQIVNDFQKGDIAEGYSVSREKKESFPLTVTSAQKNPTAFYLCASTSLEGWREKLFFGSGTQLSVL.

The V gene is TRBV19, the J gene TRBJ2-7, with D possibly TRBD2 on 5 matching bases. The germline V gene has CDR1 LNHDA and CDR2 SQIVND (reference sequence). CDR3 length: 13 amino acids. Trimming shortened V by 5 bases and J by 0 bases, and 8 bases separated the two germline ends. The CDR3 sequence is CASSHGVSYEQYF. Written as DNA, the CDR3 is TGTGCCAGTAGTCACGGGGTCTCCTACGAGCAGTACTTC. Using reference TRBV19 and TRBJ2-7 for the parts outside the CDR3, the full variable domain is DGGITQSPKYLFRKEGQNVTLSCEQNLNHDAMYWYRQDPGQGLRLIYYSQIVNDFQKGDIAEGYSVSREKKESFPLTVTSAQKNPTAFYLCASSHGVSYEQYFGPGTRLTVT.

The genes are TRBV18 and TRBJ2-6; D uncertain. The CDR3 covers 14 residues. V was pared by 8 bases and J by 1 base, with 9 bases between. Germline values: CDR1 KGHSH, CDR2 LQKENI. The CDR3 loop is CASLTASGANVLTF. As DNA, the CDR3 is TGTGCCAGCCTTACAGCGTCTGGGGCCAACGTCCTGACTTTC.

The chain couples TRBV6-5 to TRBJ2-5, with a weak D call TRBD1 (5 bases). The ends were cut back, 0 bases at V and 4 bases at J, with 12 bases in the middle. This CDR3 is built from 15 residues. The germline V gene encodes CDR1 MNHEY and CDR2 SVGAGI. This chain's CDR3 is CASSYSSWQGETQYF. The CDR3 DNA reads as TGTGCCAGCAGTTACTCTTCCTGGCAGGGAGAGACCCAGTACTTC.

The V gene is TRBV6-1, the J gene TRBJ2-1, with unresolved D. Per germline, CDR1 MNHNS and CDR2 SASEGT. V gave up 5 bases and J gave up 4 bases, with 9 bases separating them. There are 13 residues in the CDR3. This chain's CDR3 is CASSLTVYNEQFF. The CDR3 DNA reads TGTGCCAGCAGTCTGACTGTATACAATGAGCAGTTCTTC.

In its sample, this clone was seen once. The chain couples TRBV9 to TRBJ2-2, with D possibly called TRBD1 or TRBD2 (7 bases each). This CDR3 has 16 residues. Germline CDR1 and CDR2: SGDLS and YYNGEE. The V and J ends lost 4 bases and 4 bases respectively, with 17 bases between them. The CDR3 here is CASSPPGGALTGELFF. The DNA of the CDR3 is TGTGCCAGCAGCCCGCCAGGGGGGGCACTCACCGGGGAGCTGTTTTTT.

Comments on this clone: At one of its ends the junction is not consistent with the germline gene, which may arise from a read error. The genes are TRBV4-1 and TRBJ2-7, with D possibly matching TRBD2 (6 bases). Germline V CDR1 and CDR2: MGHRA, YSYEKL. The CDR3 consists of 15 residues. Here the CDR3 reads CTSSQDFTSRGEQYF. The DNA of the CDR3 is TGCACCAGCAGCCAAGATTTTACTAGCCGAGGTGAGCAGTACTTC.

This chain joins TRBV5-1 and TRBJ2-2; 8 bases fit TRBD1. V was clipped by 3 bases and J by 4 bases; unmatched bases: 8. The CDR3 totals 16 residues. The germline V gene encodes CDR1 SGHRS and CDR2 YFSETQ. The CDR3 DNA follows: TGCGCCAGCAGCTCACGGACAGGGTATGTCACCGGGGAGCTGTTTTTT. This codes for CASSSRTGYVTGELFF.

The chain couples TRBV29-1 to TRBJ2-6; weak D call: TRBD2 (6 bases). Germline V gene data show CDR1 as SQVTM and CDR2 as ANQGSEA. The ends were cut back, 1 base at V and 1 base at J, with 14 bases in the middle. The length of the CDR3 is 17 residues. The chain's CDR3 is CSVEVGRGVSGANVLTF. The CDR3, as DNA: TGCAGCGTTGAAGTTGGGCGGGGCGTATCTGGGGCCAACGTCCTGACTTTC.

This rearrangement joins TRBV2 to TRBJ2-5; D possibly uses TRBD1 or TRBD2 (5 bases each). This CDR3 has 13 amino acids. The germline V and J ends were trimmed by 6 bases and 1 base, with 9 bases remaining between them. Germline V gives CDR1 SNHLY, CDR2 FYNNEI. The CDR3 spells CASSDGTQETQYF. CDR3 coding DNA: TGTGCCAGCAGCGACGGGACCCAAGAGACCCAGTACTTC.

The V call is TRBV7-9, the J call TRBJ2-7, with TRBD1 as a possible D gene (5 bases). V lost 5 bases and J lost 3, with 11 bases in between. CDR1 and CDR2 from the germline V gene are SEHNR and FQNEAQ (reference sequence). This CDR3 is 13 amino acids long. CDR3 sequence: CASSPKGFYEQYF. CDR3 nucleotides: TGTGCCAGCAGCCCAAAGGGGTTCTACGAGCAGTACTTC.